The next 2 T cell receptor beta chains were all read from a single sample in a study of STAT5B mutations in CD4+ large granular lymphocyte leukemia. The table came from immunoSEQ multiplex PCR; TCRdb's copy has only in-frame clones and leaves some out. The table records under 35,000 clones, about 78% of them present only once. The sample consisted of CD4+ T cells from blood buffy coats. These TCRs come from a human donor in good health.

CDR3 bases: TGCGCCAGCAGCCAACTCCTGCATGGGCGGGTCAATCAGCCCCAGCATTTT. Its translation: CASSQLLHGRVNQPQHF. The chain combines TRBV4-1 with TRBJ1-5; D remains unclear. V lost 2 bases and J 3 bases, leaving 17 bases between the germline ends. This CDR3 comprises 17 residues. The germline CDR1 and CDR2 sequences are MGHRA and YSYEKL.

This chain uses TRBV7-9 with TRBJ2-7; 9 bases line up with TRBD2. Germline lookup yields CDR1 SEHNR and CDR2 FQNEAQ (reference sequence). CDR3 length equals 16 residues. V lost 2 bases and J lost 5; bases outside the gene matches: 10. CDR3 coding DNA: TGTGCCAGCAGCTTATCGCGGGAGGGCCGTCCACACGAGCAGTACTTC. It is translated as CASSLSREGRPHEQYF.